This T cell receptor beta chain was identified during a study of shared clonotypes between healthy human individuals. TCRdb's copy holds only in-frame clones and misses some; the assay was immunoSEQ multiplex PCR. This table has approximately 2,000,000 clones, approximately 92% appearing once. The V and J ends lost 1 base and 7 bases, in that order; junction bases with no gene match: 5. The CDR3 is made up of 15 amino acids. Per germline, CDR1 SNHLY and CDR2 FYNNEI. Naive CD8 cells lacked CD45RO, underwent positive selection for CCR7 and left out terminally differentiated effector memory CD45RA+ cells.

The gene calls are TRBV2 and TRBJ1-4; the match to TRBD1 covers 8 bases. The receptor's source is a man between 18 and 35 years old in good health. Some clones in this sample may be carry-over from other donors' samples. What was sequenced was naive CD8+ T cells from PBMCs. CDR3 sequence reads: CASSEGTGSFEKLFF. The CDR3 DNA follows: TGTGCCAGCAGTGAAGGGACAGGGTCGTTTGAAAAACTGTTTTTT. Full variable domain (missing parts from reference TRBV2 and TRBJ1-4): EPEVTQTPSHQVTQMGQEVILRCVPISNHLYFYWYRQILGQKVEFLVSFYNNEISEKSEIFDDQFSVERPDGSNFTLKIRSTKLEDSAMYFCASSEGTGSFEKLFFGSGTQLSVL.